Listed below are T cell receptor beta chains from one sample, sequenced in a study of response to subunit inactivated influenza vaccine. From the RT-PCR reads, TCRdb called clonotypes with MiXCR, one entry per CDR3 protein. The table includes roughly 700,000 distinct CDR3 sequences, approximately 15% detected once. Here the sequenced sample was PBMCs from blood, taken less than 15 days before vaccination. All receptors derive from a man aged 45-60 years who received an inactivated influenza vaccine. Each CDR3 is given with its conserved first and last residue. D genes are given only for firm matches. Clone size is given for some rows only: seen once, a few or many times, or a class if the clone is expanded.

j_call | v_call | d_call | clone_size | cdr3_aa
TRBJ1-2 | TRBV20-1 | - | - | CSARVGTPKAGYTF
TRBJ2-1 | TRBV7-3 | TRBD1 | - | CASSLNRGSPYSYNEQFF
TRBJ2-1 | TRBV5-1 | - | few | CASSLVGPSSYNEQFF
TRBJ1-5 | TRBV4-1 | - | few | CASSQAPSGAAQPQHF
TRBJ1-1 | TRBV12-3/TRBV12-4 | TRBD1 | - | CASSARQGATEAFF
TRBJ1-1 | TRBV6-2/TRBV6-3 | - | - | CASQSAGNTEAFF
TRBJ2-7 | TRBV11-2 | TRBD1 | - | CASSFPGQGFHEQYF
TRBJ2-6 | TRBV28 | - | - | CASSFSLPGANVLTF
TRBJ2-3 | TRBV20-1 | TRBD2 | - | CSATGGLAGGPVDTQYF
TRBJ2-2 | TRBV28 | TRBD1 | many | CASSTGDTGWDTGELFF
TRBJ2-4 | TRBV19 | - | few | CASSILGSGTGNIQYF
TRBJ2-5 | TRBV10-3 | - | - | CAISESIQGTEETQYF
TRBJ2-7 | TRBV29-1 | TRBD1 | many | CSVGQGGEQYF
TRBJ1-4 | TRBV20-1 | - | - | CSARVAASTNEKLFF
TRBJ2-5 | TRBV29-1 | - | few | CSVSEYQETQYF
TRBJ2-7 | TRBV16 | - | - | CASSPPEGSREQYF
TRBJ2-1 | TRBV6-2/TRBV6-3 | TRBD2 | many | CASRDAGTSVNNEQFF
TRBJ2-3 | TRBV7-2 | - | few | CASSHPPPRTDTQYF
TRBJ2-1 | TRBV30 | - | few | CAWSVIGGEQFF
TRBJ2-1 | TRBV29-1 | TRBD1 | few | CSAYRGHEQFF
TRBJ2-7 | TRBV27 | TRBD1 | few | CASSVQGRPTYEQYF
TRBJ2-7 | TRBV7-2 | - | - | CASSLFGGTGYEQYF
TRBJ1-1 | TRBV20-1 | - | - | CSARGQGGFWAEAFF
TRBJ2-3 | TRBV5-1 | - | few | CASSLAGQSTDTQYF
TRBJ2-3 | TRBV23-1 | - | few | CATQGRGQSDTQYF
TRBJ2-1 | TRBV9 | - | - | CASSLVSFNEQFF
TRBJ2-5 | TRBV7-2 | TRBD1 | many | CASRRRGTGVQETQYF
TRBJ2-1 | TRBV20-1 | TRBD1 | - | CSAANTRGGTGFFKRQFF
TRBJ2-1 | TRBV5-1 | TRBD1 | - | CASRRTGVFEQFF
TRBJ2-1 | TRBV7-2 | TRBD2 | few | CASSLASGRRNEQFF
TRBJ1-2 | TRBV6-5 | TRBD1 | many | CASSYRTGPTTF
TRBJ1-2 | TRBV12-3/TRBV12-4 | - | - | CASSLEFRGEDYGYTF
TRBJ1-5 | TRBV7-8 | - | many | CASSLAPGSNQPQHF
TRBJ1-2 | TRBV6-5 | TRBD1 | - | CASSSGQGIEGYTF
TRBJ1-5 | TRBV19 | - | - | CASSKVPPVGQPQHF
TRBJ2-3 | TRBV7-2 | TRBD2 | few | CASSLASGRTWDTQYF
TRBJ2-1 | TRBV28 | TRBD2 | - | CASSPSAGLAGLLGRNEQFF
TRBJ2-1 | TRBV4-1 | TRBD2 | few | CASSHDPGLYNEQFF